This T cell receptor beta chain was observed in a study of cytomegalovirus exposure and HLA in healthy donors. Germline V gives CDR1 SQVTM, CDR2 ANQGSEA. The CDR3 contains 14 residues. The J segment lost 2 bases and the V segment lost 4 bases, leaving 8 bases of the junction unmatched. Study results and caveats: In a later analysis, first-cohort TCR clusters were found to tend to co-occur in the 100 to 150 validation repertoires.

Points on this clone: Its antigen remains unknown.

Only in-frame clones appear in the TCRdb table, and some are missing; sequencing was by immunoSEQ multiplex PCR. Here the sample spans 220,000 or so clones, around 90% being singletons. This TCR was recovered from a woman between 18 and 30 years old in good health and CMV-seronegative. The gene calls are TRBV29-1 and TRBJ2-7, with TRBD1 matching over 7 bases. The sample comprised PBMCs. The chain's CDR3 is CSVVLRDSAYEQYF. CDR3 coding DNA: TGCAGCGTTGTTCTCCGGGACAGCGCCTACGAGCAGTACTTC.